Included here is one T cell receptor (beta chain) sequence, with context. This record belongs to a study of shared clonotypes between healthy human individuals. In the study overall: For every donor, three CD4 naive, three CD4 memory, two CD8 naive and one CD8 memory plates were used.

In the CD4+ fraction, cells were divided into CD45RA+ naive and CD45RA-negative memory subsets. The table came from immunoSEQ multiplex PCR; TCRdb's copy has only in-frame clones and leaves some out. The top ten clones hold around 0.13% of a sample with approximately 2.4 million clones, approximately 96% of them seen once. The germline V gene has CDR1 GTSNPN and CDR2 SVGIG (reference sequence). This CDR3 spans 13 amino acids. V shed 5 bases and J shed 7 bases, with 12 bases lying between them. The TCR was taken from a man between 18 and 35 years old in good health. J is TRBJ1-6 and V is TRBV30; D is perhaps TRBD1 (5 bases). Specimen: naive CD4+ T cells sorted from blood. Subset specified: CD45RA+ positively selected. The chain's CDR3 is CAWAGTANSPLHF. CDR3 nucleotides: TGTGCCTGGGCCGGGACGGCAAATTCACCCCTCCACTTT.